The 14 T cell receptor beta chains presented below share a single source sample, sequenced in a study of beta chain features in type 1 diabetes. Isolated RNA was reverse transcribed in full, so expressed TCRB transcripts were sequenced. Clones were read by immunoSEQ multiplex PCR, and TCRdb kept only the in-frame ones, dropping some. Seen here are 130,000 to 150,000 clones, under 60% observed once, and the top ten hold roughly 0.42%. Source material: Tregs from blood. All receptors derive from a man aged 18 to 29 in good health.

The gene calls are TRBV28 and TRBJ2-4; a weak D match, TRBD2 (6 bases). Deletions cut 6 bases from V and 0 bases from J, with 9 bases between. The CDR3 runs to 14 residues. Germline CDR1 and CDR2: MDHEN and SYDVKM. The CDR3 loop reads CASREGLAKNIQYF. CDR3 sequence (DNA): TGTGCCAGCAGGGAGGGTCTAGCCAAAAACATTCAGTACTTC.

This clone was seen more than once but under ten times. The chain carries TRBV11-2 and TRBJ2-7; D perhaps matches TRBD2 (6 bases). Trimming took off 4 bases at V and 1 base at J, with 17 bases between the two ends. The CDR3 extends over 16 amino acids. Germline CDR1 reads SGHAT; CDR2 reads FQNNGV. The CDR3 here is CASSWRVGGGSYEQYF. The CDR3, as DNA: TGTGCCAGCAGCTGGCGGGTTGGAGGAGGGTCCTACGAGCAGTACTTC.

The CDR3 is CASSLGLASDTQYF. The CDR3 DNA follows: TGTGCCAGCAGTTTGGGACTAGCCTCAGATACGCAGTATTTT. J is TRBJ2-3 and V is TRBV6-5; 9 nucleotides line up with TRBD2. Trimming removed 4 bases from V and 4 bases from J; junction bases left unmatched: 3. The V gene's germline CDR1 is MNHEY and CDR2 SVGAGI. The CDR3 is 14 amino acids.

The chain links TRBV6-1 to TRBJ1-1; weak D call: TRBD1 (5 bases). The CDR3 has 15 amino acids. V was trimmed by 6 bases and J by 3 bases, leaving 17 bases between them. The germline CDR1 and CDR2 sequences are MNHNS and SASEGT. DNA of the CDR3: TGTGCCAGCAGGCTTTTTACGGGGGTGGACACTGAAGCTTTCTTT. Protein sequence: CASRLFTGVDTEAFF.

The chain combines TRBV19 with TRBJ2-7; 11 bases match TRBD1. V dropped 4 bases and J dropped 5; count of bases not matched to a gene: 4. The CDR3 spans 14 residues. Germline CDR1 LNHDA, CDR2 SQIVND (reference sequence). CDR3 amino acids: CASSTGQGANEQYF. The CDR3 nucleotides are TGTGCCAGTAGTACTGGACAGGGGGCCAACGAGCAGTACTTC.

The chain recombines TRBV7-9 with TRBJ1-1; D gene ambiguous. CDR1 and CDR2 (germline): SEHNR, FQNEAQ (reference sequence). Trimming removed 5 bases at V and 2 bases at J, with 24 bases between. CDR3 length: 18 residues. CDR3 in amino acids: CASSPAQRYFFFNTEAFF. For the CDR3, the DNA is TGTGCCAGCAGCCCCGCCCAGCGCTACTTCTTCTTCAACACTGAAGCTTTCTTT.

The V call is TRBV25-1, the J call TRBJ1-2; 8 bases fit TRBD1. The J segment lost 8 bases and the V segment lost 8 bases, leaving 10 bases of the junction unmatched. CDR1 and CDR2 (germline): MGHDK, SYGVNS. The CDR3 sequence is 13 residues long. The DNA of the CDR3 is TGTGCCAGCTCCGGGACAGGCCTCGAAGGCTACACCTTC. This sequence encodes CASSGTGLEGYTF.

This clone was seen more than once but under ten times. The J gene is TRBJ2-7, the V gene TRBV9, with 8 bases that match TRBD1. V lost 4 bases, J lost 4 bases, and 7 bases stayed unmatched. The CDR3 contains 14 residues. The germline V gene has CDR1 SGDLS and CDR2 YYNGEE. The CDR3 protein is CASSPRTGPYEQYF. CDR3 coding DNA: TGTGCCAGCAGCCCTCGGACAGGGCCGTACGAGCAGTACTTC.

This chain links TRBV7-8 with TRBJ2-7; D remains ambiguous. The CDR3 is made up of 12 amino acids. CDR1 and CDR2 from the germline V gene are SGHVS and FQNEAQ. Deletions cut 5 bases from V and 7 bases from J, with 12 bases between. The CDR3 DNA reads TGTGCCAGCAGCACCCGCGGCTCTGAGCAGTACTTC. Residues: CASSTRGSEQYF.

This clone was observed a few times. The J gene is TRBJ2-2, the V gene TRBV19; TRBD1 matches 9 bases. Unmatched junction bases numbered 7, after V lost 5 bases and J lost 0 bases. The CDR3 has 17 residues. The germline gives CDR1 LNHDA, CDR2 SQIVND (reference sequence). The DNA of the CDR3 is TGTGCCAGTAGTCTAACAGGGGGCAGAACGAACACCGGGGAGCTGTTTTTT. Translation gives CASSLTGGRTNTGELFF.

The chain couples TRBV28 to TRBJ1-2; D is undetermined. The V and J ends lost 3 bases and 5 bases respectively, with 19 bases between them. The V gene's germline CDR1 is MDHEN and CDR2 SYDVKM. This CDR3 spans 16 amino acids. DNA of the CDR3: TGTGCCAGCAGTTTCGTCTCGCGGGGAGGGATTTATGGCTACACCTTC. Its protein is CASSFVSRGGIYGYTF.

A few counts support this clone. The CDR3 is CASSLDRSGYLSQHF. CDR3 nucleotide sequence: TGTGCCAGCAGCTTAGATAGGTCAGGGTACTTGTCCCAGCATTTT. The chain is built from TRBV7-2 and TRBJ1-5; D may be TRBD1 (5 bases). CDR3 length: 15 amino acids. Germline assignment: CDR1 SGHTA and CDR2 FQGNSA. Trimming shortened V by 1 base and J by 11 bases, and 18 bases separated the two germline ends.

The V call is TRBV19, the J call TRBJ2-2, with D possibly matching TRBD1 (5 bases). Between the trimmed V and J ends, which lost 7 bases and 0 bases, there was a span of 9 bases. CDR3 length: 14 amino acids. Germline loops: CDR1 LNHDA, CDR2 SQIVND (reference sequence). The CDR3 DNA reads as TGTGCCAGTATATCCAGGGCGAACACCGGGGAGCTGTTTTTT. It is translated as CASISRANTGELFF.

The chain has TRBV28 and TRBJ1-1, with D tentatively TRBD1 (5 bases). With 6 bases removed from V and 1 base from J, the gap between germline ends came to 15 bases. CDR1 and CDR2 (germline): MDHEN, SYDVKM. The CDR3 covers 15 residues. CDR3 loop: CASRLLGLPNTEAFF. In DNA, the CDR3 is TGTGCCAGCAGACTATTGGGACTCCCGAACACTGAAGCTTTCTTT.